This T cell receptor (beta chain) was recorded in a study of T cell responses to AZD1222 COVID-19 vaccine. Study outcomes and limitations: Clonal diversity was possibly underestimated; the donors were predominantly white British and more often female. Reports indicate that nearly half of spike-specific TCRs are directed at unmutated variant regions. CD4 TCRs covered the whole spike, strongest at regions 160-218 and 743-854.

About this clone itself: The target antigen is unknown.

The table came from immunoSEQ multiplex PCR; TCRdb's copy has only in-frame clones and leaves some out. The sample shows approximately 180,000 clones, about 92% of them seen only once. The sequences come from peripheral blood, collected on day 0 of AZD1222 vaccination. This sequence originates from an adult in good health.

In DNA, the CDR3 is TGTGCCTGGAGCGACAGGATGAGCACTGAAGCTTTCTTT. Protein product: CAWSDRMSTEAFF. The rearrangement links TRBV30 to TRBJ1-1, with TRBD1 as a possible D gene (6 bases). This CDR3 is built from 13 residues. Trimming stripped 3 bases from V and 4 bases from J, with 12 bases between. Germline loops: CDR1 GTSNPN, CDR2 SVGIG (reference sequence).